The present entry profiles one TCR beta chain with its context. The data derive from a study of blood T cell repertoires in COVID-19. Study background: The United States, Italy and Spain supplied acute and convalescent COVID-19 samples.

Authors' processing steps: Counts of nucleated cells, estimated from reference gene primer amplification, were obtained. The protocol was immunoSEQ multiplex PCR, while the TCRdb copy is restricted to in-frame clones and leaves out a portion. Clone size and the V and J calls come from that table; the DNA yielded D and trimming. The sample holds around 13,000 clones, roughly 87% seen once. The CDR3 covers 19 residues. Germline V gene data show CDR1 as SEHNR and CDR2 as FQNEAQ (reference sequence). V was trimmed by 2 bases and J by 0 bases, leaving 21 bases between them. The sequenced sample was peripheral blood. V and J are TRBV7-9 and TRBJ2-3, with TRBD2 as a possible D gene (6 bases). This receptor was obtained from a human donor in a cohort sampled during active COVID-19. The CDR3 spells CASSLKGGVLADSTDTQYF. CDR3 DNA sequence: TGTGCCAGCAGCTTAAAGGGTGGTGTACTAGCTGATAGCACAGATACGCAGTATTTT. The full variable domain, with the rest looked up from reference TRBV7-9 and TRBJ2-3, is DTGVSQNPRHKITKRGQNVTFRCDPISEHNRLYWYRQTLGQGPEFLTYFQNEAQLEKSRLLSDRFSAERPKGSFSTLEIQRTEQGDSAMYLCASSLKGGVLADSTDTQYFGPGTRLTVL.